One sample yielded the 17 T cell receptor beta chains listed below, sequenced in a study of blood T cell repertoires in COVID-19. The repertoire was sequenced with immunoSEQ multiplex PCR; TCRdb's copy has only in-frame clones and lacks some. This sample has some 170,000 clones, with nearly 80% found just once. The specimen was peripheral blood. The receptors were sampled from a woman in her 70s with acute or convalescent COVID-19.

The V gene is TRBV7-3, the J gene TRBJ2-7, with 8 positions matching TRBD1. The germline CDR1 and CDR2 sequences are SGHTA and FQGTGA. This CDR3 is 13 amino acids long. Trimming removed 6 bases from V and 7 bases from J; junction bases left unmatched: 8. The CDR3 protein is CASSRSTGGEQYF. CDR3 nucleotides: TGTGCCAGCAGTCGAAGTACAGGGGGTGAGCAGTACTTC.

The genes are TRBV5-1 and TRBJ2-2, with a possible D match to TRBD2 (5 bases). The CDR3 is 16 residues long. Looked up from germline, CDR1 is SGHRS and CDR2 is YFSETQ. Trimming left V 1 base short and J 4 bases short, with 14 bases between. The CDR3 DNA sequence: TGCGCCAGCAGCTTGAGCGGCGGCCCCCCCACCGGGGAGCTGTTTTTT. This sequence encodes CASSLSGGPPTGELFF.

This sequence joins TRBV5-4 and TRBJ1-2; tentatively, D is TRBD1 (5 bases). The CDR3 covers 15 residues. Between the trimmed V and J ends, which lost 4 bases and 5 bases, there was a span of 18 bases. Germline values: CDR1 SGHNT, CDR2 YYREEE (reference sequence). The CDR3 coding sequence is TGTGCCAGCAGCCTTCGGGCAGGGAAAGATTATGGCTACACCTTC. It encodes CASSLRAGKDYGYTF. The variable domain in full, with the rest retrieved from reference TRBV5-4 and TRBJ1-2, is ETGVTQSPTHLIKTRGQQVTLRCSSQSGHNTVSWYQQALGQGPQFIFQYYREEENGRGNFPPRFSGLQFPNYSSELNVNALELDDSALYLCASSLRAGKDYGYTFGSGTRLTVV.

The CDR3 bases are TGTGCCATCAGTGACTCAGTTAACCAGCCCCAGCATTTT. It is translated as CAISDSVNQPQHF. The gene calls are TRBV10-3 and TRBJ1-5; D gene uncertain. The germline V gene encodes CDR1 ENHRY and CDR2 SYGVKD. V was clipped by 3 bases and J by 7 bases, with 10 bases between them. This CDR3 region has 13 residues.

This sequence joins TRBV5-4 and TRBJ1-2; 9 nucleotides match TRBD1. The CDR3 is made up of 15 amino acids. The V segment lost 10 bases and the J segment 4 bases; nucleotides outside the gene matches: 14. Looked up from germline, CDR1 is SGHNT and CDR2 is YYREEE (reference sequence). The CDR3 sequence: CASGNVGTGPYGYTF. CDR3 DNA sequence: TGTGCCTCTGGGAATGTTGGGACAGGGCCCTATGGCTACACCTTC. The full variable domain, completed using reference TRBV5-4 and TRBJ1-2, is ETGVTQSPTHLIKTRGQQVTLRCSSQSGHNTVSWYQQALGQGPQFIFQYYREEENGRGNFPPRFSGLQFPNYSSELNVNALELDDSALYLCASGNVGTGPYGYTFGSGTRLTVV.

The chain is built from TRBV25-1 and TRBJ1-5; no definite D call. Germline CDR1 is MGHDK and CDR2 is SYGVNS. Trimming pared 6 bases from V and 5 bases from J, leaving 14 bases between. The CDR3 is 14 amino acids. In DNA form, the CDR3 reads TGTGCCAGCAGCCCGACCGGTCGGGATCAGCCCCAGCATTTT. Translation: CASSPTGRDQPQHF.

The chain is built from TRBV5-1 and TRBJ2-7; 7 bases line up with TRBD2. Germline-derived CDR1 and CDR2 are SGHRS and YFSETQ. The CDR3 covers 15 residues. The V and J ends lost 1 base and 0 bases, in that order; junction bases with no gene match: 4. CDR3 loop: CASSLREDPSYEQYF. The CDR3, as DNA: TGCGCCAGCAGCTTGCGGGAGGACCCCTCCTACGAGCAGTACTTC.

V and J are TRBV19 and TRBJ1-2; a possible D gene is TRBD1 (6 bases). Germline loops: CDR1 LNHDA, CDR2 SQIVND (reference sequence). The ends were cut back, 5 bases at V and 7 bases at J, with 11 bases in the middle. The CDR3 extends over 12 amino acids. CDR3 in amino acids: CASSAQGGGYTF. The CDR3 DNA reads TGTGCCAGTAGTGCGCAAGGGGGTGGCTACACCTTC.

The chain has TRBV10-2 and TRBJ2-1; D is unresolved. This CDR3 has 13 amino acids. V shed 0 bases and J shed 8 bases, with 8 bases lying between them. The germline V gene has CDR1 WSHSY and CDR2 SAAADI. The CDR3 DNA follows: TGCGCCAGCAGTGAGTCGAGGAAGGATGAGCAGTTCTTC. Its protein is CASSESRKDEQFF.

In this sample, this clone turned up once. The rearrangement joins TRBV19 to TRBJ1-1, with 7 bases lining up with TRBD1. This CDR3 is 14 amino acids long. Germline CDR1 is LNHDA and CDR2 is SQIVND (reference sequence). V was clipped by 5 bases and J by 8 bases; unmatched bases: 11. The CDR3 nucleotides are TGTGCCAGTAGTTTAACGACAGGGTCGTTCGAAGCTTTCTTT. Translated, it gives CASSLTTGSFEAFF.

J is TRBJ1-2 and V is TRBV19; D perhaps matches TRBD1 (5 bases). The CDR3 is 15 amino acids. Trimming took off 3 bases at V and 4 bases at J, with 15 bases between the two ends. Per the germline V gene, CDR1 is LNHDA and CDR2 is SQIVND (reference sequence). CDR3 in amino acids: CASSMGQGVGYGYTF. In DNA, the CDR3 is TGTGCCAGTAGTATGGGGCAGGGCGTCGGCTATGGCTACACCTTC.

The CDR3: CASRGGTGDNEQFF. The DNA for the CDR3 is TGTGCCAGCAGGGGGGGGACAGGGGACAATGAGCAGTTCTTC. The chain recombines TRBV10-3 with TRBJ2-1, with 10 bases aligning to TRBD1. The germline V gene has CDR1 ENHRY and CDR2 SYGVKD. The V and J ends lost 10 bases and 5 bases, in that order; junction bases with no gene match: 8. The CDR3 totals 14 residues.

This clone was seen more than once but under ten times. This chain joins TRBV6-5 and TRBJ1-5, with 7 bases aligning to TRBD1. This CDR3 spans 14 amino acids. Germline CDR1 is MNHEY and CDR2 is SVGAGI. With V trimmed by 5 bases and J by 6 bases, 7 bases remained unmatched. CDR3 sequence: CASSRGTARQPQHF. The CDR3, as DNA: TGTGCCAGCAGTCGCGGGACAGCTCGTCAGCCCCAGCATTTT.

V usage is TRBV3-1 (or the pseudogene TRBV3-2) and J usage is TRBJ2-1; 13 bases map to TRBD2. With 4 bases clipped from V and 7 bases from J, the junction kept 4 bases outside the gene matches. CDR1 is LGHDT, CDR2 YNNKEL, per germline (reference sequence). This CDR3 is built from 15 residues. The CDR3 DNA sequence: TGTGCCAGCAGCCTCCGACTAGCGGGAGGTAATGAGCAGTTCTTC. It is translated as CASSLRLAGGNEQFF.

The chain couples TRBV6-5 to TRBJ2-7; D perhaps matches TRBD2 (5 bases). Trimming stripped 7 bases from V and 0 bases from J, with 13 bases between. This CDR3 has 14 residues. Germline CDR1 reads MNHEY; CDR2 reads SVGAGI. The CDR3 spells CASMIRDSSYEQYF. CDR3 nucleotide sequence: TGTGCCAGCATGATCCGGGATAGCTCCTACGAGCAGTACTTC.

V and J are TRBV27 and TRBJ1-2; D remains unclear. The CDR3 contains 13 residues. Germline-derived CDR1 and CDR2 are MNHEY and SMNVEV (reference sequence). The V gene lost 5 bases and the J gene lost 5 bases, with 12 bases spanning the gap. Here the CDR3 DNA reads TGTGCCAGCAGTCCCCGACTGCTTTATGGCTACACCTTC. Translation: CASSPRLLYGYTF.

The rearrangement uses TRBV4-2 and TRBJ2-1, with 10 nucleotides matching TRBD2. Germline trimming cut 1 base from V and 12 bases from J; bases unmatched to any gene: 6. Germline-derived CDR1 and CDR2 are LGHNA and YNFKEQ. CDR3 length equals 14 residues. The CDR3 protein is CASSQASSGSRQFF. The DNA of the CDR3 is TGTGCCAGCAGCCAAGCGTCTAGCGGGAGTAGGCAGTTCTTC.